Following are 30 T cell receptor beta chains from one sample sequenced in a study of radiation and T cells in renal cell carcinoma. Sequenced by immunoSEQ multiplex PCR; TCRdb stores in-frame clones only, minus some. The sample holds around 130,000 clones; roughly four fifths are singletons and the top ten take over 1.5%. As to time point: blood 2 weeks post-SBRT. The treatment here: 15 Gy SBRT to primary tumor, nephrectomy 4 weeks later. The specimen was blood, collected from a patient whose treatment included radiotherapy and nephrectomy. These receptors all come from a woman aged 55-70 years with renal cell carcinoma.

The CDR3 nucleotides read TGTGCCAGCAGTGGAGTCAACCCCTATAATTCACCCCTCCACTTT. Protein: CASSGVNPYNSPLHF. J is TRBJ1-6 and V is TRBV28; D unclear. This CDR3 region has 15 residues. Trimming took 5 bases from V and 2 from J, leaving 10 bases between them. Germline CDR1 MDHEN, CDR2 SYDVKM.

The rearrangement joins TRBV6-1 to TRBJ2-1, with 14 bases aligning to TRBD2. In germline, CDR1 is MNHNS, CDR2 SASEGT. The CDR3 contains 15 residues. Trimming removed 6 bases from V and 7 bases from J; junction bases left unmatched: 5. Here the CDR3 DNA reads TGTGCCAGCAGCCTGGGACTAGCGGGAGAAAATGAGCAGTTCTTC. This sequence encodes CASSLGLAGENEQFF.

The genes are TRBV29-1 and TRBJ2-3; 9 bases are shared with TRBD2. The V gene's germline CDR1 is SQVTM and CDR2 ANQGSEA. The CDR3 is made up of 12 amino acids. V trimming: 8 bases; J trimming: 8 bases; junction bases outside the gene matches: 8. CDR3 residues: CSPLAGAGTQYF. CDR3 nucleotides: TGCAGCCCTTTAGCGGGGGCTGGTACGCAGTATTTT.

This clone occurred a few times. The chain uses TRBV7-2 and TRBJ1-1; D unclear. Germline V gene lookup returns CDR1 SGHTA and CDR2 FQGNSA. With 5 bases removed from V and 2 bases from J, the gap between germline ends came to 9 bases. The CDR3 runs 13 residues. The CDR3 is CASSPTLNTEAFF. CDR3 nucleotides: TGTGCCAGCAGCCCGACCTTAAACACTGAAGCTTTCTTT. Using reference TRBV7-2 and TRBJ1-1 for the parts outside the CDR3, the full variable domain is GAGVSQSPSNKVTEKGKDVELRCDPISGHTALYWYRQSLGQGLEFLIYFQGNSAPDKSGLPSDRFSAERTGGSVSTLTIQRTQQEDSAVYLCASSPTLNTEAFFGQGTRLTVV.

The chain carries TRBV7-9 and TRBJ2-5; D remains ambiguous. The CDR3 has 16 residues. Germline CDR1 is SEHNR and CDR2 is FQNEAQ (reference sequence). V lost 4 bases and J 0 bases, leaving 15 bases between the germline ends. The CDR3 protein is CASSYLNGLDQETQYF. The DNA for the CDR3 is TGTGCCAGCAGCTACTTAAACGGGCTAGACCAAGAGACCCAGTACTTC.

The V call is TRBV28, the J call TRBJ1-2; 7 nucleotides line up with TRBD1. Germline assignment: CDR1 MDHEN and CDR2 SYDVKM. The CDR3 runs to 14 residues. Trimming cost V 6 bases and J 4 bases; bases outside gene matches: 8. CDR3 sequence: CASSPGTESYGYTF. The CDR3 DNA sequence: TGTGCCAGCAGCCCAGGGACAGAATCCTATGGCTACACCTTC.

The V call is TRBV7-6, the J call TRBJ2-7, with D perhaps assigned TRBD1 or TRBD2 (6 bases each). This CDR3 spans 14 amino acids. The germline gives CDR1 SGHVS, CDR2 FNYEAQ. Trimming removed 6 bases from V and 7 bases from J, with 19 bases in between. CDR3 coding DNA: TGTGCCAGCAGTCGGGACGGGGGCACAGGGGAGCAGTACTTC. The encoded protein is CASSRDGGTGEQYF.

The chain's CDR3 is CASSEARASGANVLTF. The CDR3 DNA reads TGTGCCAGCAGTGAAGCGAGGGCGTCTGGGGCCAACGTCCTGACTTTC. The rearrangement uses TRBV6-1 and TRBJ2-6, with D perhaps TRBD2 (5 bases). The germline gives CDR1 MNHNS, CDR2 SASEGT. V was cut by 0 bases and J by 1 base, with 7 bases left in between. The CDR3 extends over 16 amino acids.

V and J are TRBV2 and TRBJ2-2; D call uncertain. V lost 2 bases, J lost 0 bases, and 10 bases lay in between. This CDR3 spans 16 amino acids. Germline V gene lookup returns CDR1 SNHLY and CDR2 FYNNEI. The CDR3 DNA sequence: TGTGCCAGCAGTGAAAGGAGCCTTCCGAACACCGGGGAGCTGTTTTTT. Translated, it gives CASSERSLPNTGELFF.

The J gene is TRBJ2-1, the V gene TRBV7-2, with a weak D call TRBD1 (5 bases). V was pared by 4 bases and J by 12 bases, with 13 bases between. The CDR3 is 12 amino acids. Germline V gene data show CDR1 as SGHTA and CDR2 as FQGNSA. The CDR3 nucleotides read TGTGCCAGCAGCTCTCAAAACAGGCCGCAGTTCTTC. It specifies CASSSQNRPQFF.

The chain couples TRBV28 to TRBJ2-5, with TRBD1 matching over 7 bases. J gave up 5 bases and V 5 bases, and 8 bases lay outside the gene matches. CDR1 is MDHEN, CDR2 SYDVKM, per germline. The CDR3 runs to 14 residues. In nucleotides, the CDR3 is TGTGCCAGCAGTCCGACAGGGTCGATCGAGACCCAGTACTTC. The encoded protein is CASSPTGSIETQYF.

This rearrangement joins TRBV7-2 to TRBJ2-1; 7 bases match TRBD1. The CDR3 is 15 residues long. Per germline, CDR1 SGHTA and CDR2 FQGNSA. Germline trimming cut 4 bases from V and 3 bases from J; bases unmatched to any gene: 6. CDR3 nucleotide sequence: TGTGCCAGCAGCTCGGGACAGCCGCTCTACAATGAGCAGTTCTTC. It codes for CASSSGQPLYNEQFF.

This clone appeared a few times. V gene TRBV7-9 combines with J gene TRBJ2-5, with D perhaps TRBD1 (6 bases). V was clipped by 4 bases and J by 1 base, with 10 bases between them. Germline V lookup: CDR1 SEHNR, CDR2 FQNEAQ (reference sequence). This CDR3 has 14 amino acids. The CDR3 DNA is TGTGCCAGCAGCTACAGGGTGCGCCAAGAGACCCAGTACTTC. Its protein product is CASSYRVRQETQYF.

This clone occurred a few times. The V and J genes are TRBV14 and TRBJ2-2; tentatively, D is TRBD1 (5 bases). Trimming pared 1 base from V and 4 bases from J, leaving 10 bases between. CDR1 SGHDN and CDR2 FVKESK come from the germline V gene. The CDR3 spans 15 residues. This CDR3 is CASSQVRQGTGELFF. As DNA, the CDR3 is TGTGCCAGCAGCCAAGTACGTCAGGGCACCGGGGAGCTGTTTTTT.

The rearrangement joins TRBV5-1 to TRBJ2-5, with 11 positions matching TRBD2. Trimming cost V 0 bases and J 2 bases; bases outside gene matches: 6. The germline CDR1 and CDR2 sequences are SGHRS and YFSETQ. There are 17 residues in the CDR3. As DNA, the CDR3 is TGCGCCAGCAGCTTGGCCGGGACTAGCGGCTTACAAGAGACCCAGTACTTC. As protein: CASSLAGTSGLQETQYF.

This chain uses TRBV29-1 with TRBJ1-2; unclear D gene. The V end was cut by 7 bases, the J end by 4 bases, with 13 bases between. Germline assignment: CDR1 SQVTM and CDR2 ANQGSEA. This CDR3 is built from 12 residues. The DNA of the CDR3 is TGCAGCGCCGAGCGGATGGGCTATGGCTACACCTTC. Translation: CSAERMGYGYTF.

Only a few counts were recorded for this clone. The J gene is TRBJ1-1, the V gene TRBV4-1; unclear D gene. Germline CDR1 and CDR2: MGHRA and YSYEKL. The CDR3 runs 12 residues. The ends were cut back, 3 bases at V and 1 base at J, with 3 bases in the middle. Here the CDR3 reads CASSQGNTEAFF. The CDR3 DNA reads TGCGCCAGCAGCCAGGGGAACACTGAAGCTTTCTTT.

The chain carries TRBV28 and TRBJ2-3; the D is unclear. This CDR3 contains 14 residues. V shed 5 bases and J shed 2 bases, with 11 bases lying between them. The germline V gene has CDR1 MDHEN and CDR2 SYDVKM. CDR3 coding DNA: TGTGCCAGCAGTCTCCGGCCCCTCACAGATACGCAGTATTTT. Amino acids: CASSLRPLTDTQYF.

This clone was seen only once. This chain joins TRBV5-1 and TRBJ2-1; tentatively, D is TRBD1 or TRBD2 (5 bases each). CDR3 length equals 13 residues. Germline V gene data show CDR1 as SGHRS and CDR2 as YFSETQ. V was trimmed by 6 bases and J by 5 bases, leaving 12 bases between them. This CDR3 is CASTRDGNNEQFF. CDR3 nucleotide sequence: TGCGCCAGCACCCGGGACGGTAACAATGAGCAGTTCTTC.

The chain carries TRBV7-8 and TRBJ2-7; 13 nucleotides agree with TRBD2. CDR3 length: 15 amino acids. The J segment lost 5 bases and the V segment lost 6 bases, leaving 7 bases of the junction unmatched. Germline CDR1 is SGHVS and CDR2 is FQNEAQ. The CDR3 DNA is TGTGCCAGCAGGTCACTAGCGGGAGGGTCCCACGAGCAGTACTTC. This gives the protein CASRSLAGGSHEQYF.

This clone has a single count. The chain uses TRBV5-1 and TRBJ2-1, with 11 bases lining up with TRBD1. The junction had 8 bases not matched to a gene; V was cut back by 6 bases and J by 9 bases. This CDR3 spans 14 amino acids. CDR1 and CDR2 (germline): SGHRS, YFSETQ. The CDR3 DNA sequence: TGCGCCAGCAACCGGGACAGGGGGGAGATTGAGCAGTTCTTC. It is translated as CASNRDRGEIEQFF.

This clone was detected a few times. V and J are TRBV2 and TRBJ1-1; a possible D gene is TRBD1 (6 bases). In germline, CDR1 is SNHLY, CDR2 FYNNEI. Trimming took off 3 bases at V and 4 bases at J, with 30 bases between the two ends. The CDR3 runs 20 residues. The CDR3 is CASSDSYGGLGGRLVTEAFF. CDR3 nucleotides: TGTGCCAGCAGTGATTCCTATGGGGGGTTAGGGGGAAGGTTAGTCACTGAAGCTTTCTTT.

This clone has a handful of counts. The genes are TRBV5-3 and TRBJ2-7; 7 bases match TRBD1. TRBV5-3 is classed as an ORF, of uncertain function. With 3 bases clipped from V and 0 bases from J, the junction kept 9 bases outside the gene matches. The CDR3 length is 16 residues. CDR3 loop: CARSSLGQPTSYEQYF. CDR3 nucleotide sequence: TGTGCCAGAAGCTCATTGGGACAGCCGACCTCCTACGAGCAGTACTTC.

The chain combines TRBV29-1 with TRBJ2-7; D is possibly TRBD2 (5 bases). Trimming cost V 7 bases and J 6 bases, with 19 bases left between them. This CDR3 has 13 residues. Germline V gene lookup returns CDR1 SQVTM and CDR2 ANQGSEA. CDR3 loop: CSAPPFRDAEQYF. The CDR3 region has the DNA TGCAGCGCCCCCCCCTTTCGGGATGCCGAGCAGTACTTC.

This clone has a single count. The chain has TRBV4-1 and TRBJ2-5; TRBD2 aligns across 10 bases. There are 14 residues in the CDR3. The J segment lost 7 bases and the V segment lost 4 bases, leaving 6 bases of the junction unmatched. Per the germline V gene, CDR1 is MGHRA and CDR2 is YSYEKL. The CDR3 region is CASSPSGGLGTQYF. The CDR3 DNA follows: TGCGCCAGCAGCCCTAGCGGGGGCCTGGGGACCCAGTACTTC.

CDR3 nucleotide sequence: TGTGCCAGCAGCCCCTTGGAGGGGGGAGCTTTCTTT. Its translation is CASSPLEGGAFF. V gene TRBV7-3 combines with J gene TRBJ1-1; perhaps TRBD1 as D (6 bases). Per the germline V gene, CDR1 is SGHTA and CDR2 is FQGTGA. This CDR3 has 12 amino acids. Deletions cut 5 bases from V and 10 bases from J, with 14 bases between.

V usage is TRBV9 and J usage is TRBJ2-3; possible D gene TRBD2, 5 bases. Looked up from germline, CDR1 is SGDLS and CDR2 is YYNGEE. The CDR3 runs to 14 residues. The V gene lost 2 bases and the J gene lost 1 base, with 8 bases spanning the gap. The CDR3 protein is CASSVTRGTDTQYF. In DNA form, the CDR3 reads TGTGCCAGCAGCGTCACTAGGGGCACAGATACGCAGTATTTT.

V is TRBV6-5 and J is TRBJ2-3, with TRBD2 matching 9 bases. The trim removed 2 bases at V and 1 base at J, leaving 4 bases unmatched. This CDR3 spans 16 amino acids. Germline CDR1 MNHEY, CDR2 SVGAGI. The CDR3 spells CASSYSGGTRTDTQYF. CDR3 in DNA: TGTGCCAGCAGTTACAGCGGGGGGACCCGCACAGATACGCAGTATTTT.

The chain combines TRBV30 with TRBJ2-2; 7 bases fit TRBD1. This CDR3 is 14 amino acids long. J lost 4 bases, V lost 4 bases, and 6 bases had no gene match. Germline-derived CDR1 and CDR2 are GTSNPN and SVGIG (reference sequence). CDR3 DNA sequence: TGTGCCTGGAAACAGGGGCCGGCCACCGGGGAGCTGTTTTTT. This translates into CAWKQGPATGELFF.

The chain links TRBV19 to TRBJ2-2; D is unresolved. Germline CDR1 reads LNHDA; CDR2 reads SQIVND (reference sequence). Trimming took off 5 bases at V and 5 bases at J, with 9 bases between the two ends. The CDR3 totals 13 residues. As DNA, the CDR3 is TGTGCCAGTAGTTCAAGTGGGACCGGGGAGCTGTTTTTT. Translated, it gives CASSSSGTGELFF.